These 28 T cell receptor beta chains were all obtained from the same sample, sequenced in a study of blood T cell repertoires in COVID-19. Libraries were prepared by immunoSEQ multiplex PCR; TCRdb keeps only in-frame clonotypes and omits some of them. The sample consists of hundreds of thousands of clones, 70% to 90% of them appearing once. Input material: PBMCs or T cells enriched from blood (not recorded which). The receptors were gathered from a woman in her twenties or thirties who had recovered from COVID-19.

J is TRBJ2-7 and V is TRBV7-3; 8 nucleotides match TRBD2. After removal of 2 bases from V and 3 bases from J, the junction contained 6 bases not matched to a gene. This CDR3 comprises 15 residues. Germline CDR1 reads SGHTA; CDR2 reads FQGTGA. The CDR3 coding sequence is TGTGCCAGCAGCTTAGGTCTAGCGGGCATCTACGAGCAGTACTTC. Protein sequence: CASSLGLAGIYEQYF.

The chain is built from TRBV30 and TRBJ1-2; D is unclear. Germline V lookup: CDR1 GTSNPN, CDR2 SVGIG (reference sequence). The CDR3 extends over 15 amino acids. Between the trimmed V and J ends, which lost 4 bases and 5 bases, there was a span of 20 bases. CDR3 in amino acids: CAWTGLPPSNYGYTF. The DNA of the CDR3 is TGTGCCTGGACCGGACTCCCCCCTTCCAATTATGGCTACACCTTC.

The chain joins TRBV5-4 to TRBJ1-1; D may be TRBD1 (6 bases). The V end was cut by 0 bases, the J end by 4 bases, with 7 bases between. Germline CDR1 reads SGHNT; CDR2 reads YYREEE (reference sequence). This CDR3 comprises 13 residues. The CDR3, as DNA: TGTGCCAGCAGCTTGGACAGGGCCACTGAAGCTTTCTTT. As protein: CASSLDRATEAFF. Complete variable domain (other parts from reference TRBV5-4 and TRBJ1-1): ETGVTQSPTHLIKTRGQQVTLRCSSQSGHNTVSWYQQALGQGPQFIFQYYREEENGRGNFPPRFSGLQFPNYSSELNVNALELDDSALYLCASSLDRATEAFFGQGTRLTVV.

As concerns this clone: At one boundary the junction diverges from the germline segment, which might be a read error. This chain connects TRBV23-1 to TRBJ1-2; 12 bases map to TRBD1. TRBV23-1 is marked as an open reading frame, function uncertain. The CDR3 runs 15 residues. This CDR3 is CASSQSGTGGLTSSF. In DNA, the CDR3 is TGCGCCAGCAGTCAATCCGGGACAGGGGGCTTAACGTCCTCCTTC.

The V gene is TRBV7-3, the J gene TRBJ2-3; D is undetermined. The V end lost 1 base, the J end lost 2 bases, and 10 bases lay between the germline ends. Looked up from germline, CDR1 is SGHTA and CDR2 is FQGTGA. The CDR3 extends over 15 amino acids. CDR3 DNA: TGTGCCAGCAGCTTAAACGGTTCCCCCACAGATACGCAGTATTTT. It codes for CASSLNGSPTDTQYF. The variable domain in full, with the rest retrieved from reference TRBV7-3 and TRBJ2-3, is GAGVSQTPSNKVTEKGKYVELRCDPISGHTALYWYRQSLGQGPEFLIYFQGTGAADDSGLPNDRFFAVRPEGSVSTLKIQRTERGDSAVYLCASSLNGSPTDTQYFGPGTRLTVL.

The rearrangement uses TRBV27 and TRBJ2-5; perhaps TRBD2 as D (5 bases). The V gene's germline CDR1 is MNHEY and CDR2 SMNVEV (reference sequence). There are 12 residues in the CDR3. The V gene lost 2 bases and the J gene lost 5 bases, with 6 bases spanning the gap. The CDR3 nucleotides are TGTGCCAGCAGTTTAGAGGGCGAGACCCAGTACTTC. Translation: CASSLEGETQYF.

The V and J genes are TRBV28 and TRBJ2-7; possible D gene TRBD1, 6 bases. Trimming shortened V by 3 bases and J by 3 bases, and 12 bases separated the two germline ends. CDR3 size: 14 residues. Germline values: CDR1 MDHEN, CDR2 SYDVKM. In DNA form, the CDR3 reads TGTGCCAGCAGTTTGCTACAGGGAAACTACGAGCAGTACTTC. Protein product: CASSLLQGNYEQYF.

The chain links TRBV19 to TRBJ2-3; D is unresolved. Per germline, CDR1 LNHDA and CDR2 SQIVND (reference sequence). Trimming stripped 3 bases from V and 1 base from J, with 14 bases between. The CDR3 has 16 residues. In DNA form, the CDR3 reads TGTGCCAGTAGTATCCTCACCCCCAGTCGCACAGATACGCAGTATTTT. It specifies CASSILTPSRTDTQYF.

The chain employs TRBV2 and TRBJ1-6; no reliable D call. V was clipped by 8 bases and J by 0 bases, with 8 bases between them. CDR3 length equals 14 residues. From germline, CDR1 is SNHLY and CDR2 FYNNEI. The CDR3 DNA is TGTGCCAGCGGGCAGAGCTCCTATAATTCACCCCTCCACTTT. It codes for CASGQSSYNSPLHF.

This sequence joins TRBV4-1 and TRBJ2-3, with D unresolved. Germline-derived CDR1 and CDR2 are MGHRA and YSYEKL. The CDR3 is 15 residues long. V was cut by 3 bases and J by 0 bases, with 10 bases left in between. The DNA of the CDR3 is TGCGCCAGCAGCCAGTATGTTACTAGCACAGATACGCAGTATTTT. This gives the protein CASSQYVTSTDTQYF.

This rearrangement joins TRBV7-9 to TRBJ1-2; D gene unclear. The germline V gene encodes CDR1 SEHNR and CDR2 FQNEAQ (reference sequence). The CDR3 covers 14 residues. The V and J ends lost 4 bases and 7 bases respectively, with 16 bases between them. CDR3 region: CASSSTAAGGGYTF. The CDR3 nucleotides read TGTGCCAGCAGCTCAACGGCCGCCGGCGGTGGCTACACCTTC.

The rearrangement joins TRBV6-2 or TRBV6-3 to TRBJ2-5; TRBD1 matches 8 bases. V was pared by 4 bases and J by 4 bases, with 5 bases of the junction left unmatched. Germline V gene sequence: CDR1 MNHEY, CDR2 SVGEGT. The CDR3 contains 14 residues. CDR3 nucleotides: TGTGCCAGCAGTTTGGACAGGGCGGGAGAGACCCAGTACTTC. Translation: CASSLDRAGETQYF.

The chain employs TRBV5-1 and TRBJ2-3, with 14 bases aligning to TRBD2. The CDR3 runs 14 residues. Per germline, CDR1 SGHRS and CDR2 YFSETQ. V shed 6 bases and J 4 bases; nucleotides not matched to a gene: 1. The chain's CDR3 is CASTGLAGADTQYF. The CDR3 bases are TGCGCCAGCACGGGACTAGCGGGAGCAGATACGCAGTATTTT.

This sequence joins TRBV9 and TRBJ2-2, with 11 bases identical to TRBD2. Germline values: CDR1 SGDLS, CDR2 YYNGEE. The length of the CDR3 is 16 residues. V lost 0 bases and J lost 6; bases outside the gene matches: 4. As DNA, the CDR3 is TGTGCCAGCAGCGTAGGGCTAGCGGGGGGCGCCGGGGAGCTGTTTTTT. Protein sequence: CASSVGLAGGAGELFF.

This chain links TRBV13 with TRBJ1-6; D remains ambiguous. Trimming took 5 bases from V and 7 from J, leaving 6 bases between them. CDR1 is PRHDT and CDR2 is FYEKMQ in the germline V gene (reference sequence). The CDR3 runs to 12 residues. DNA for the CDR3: TGTGCCAGCAGCCTCCCGAATTCACCCCTCCACTTT. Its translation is CASSLPNSPLHF.

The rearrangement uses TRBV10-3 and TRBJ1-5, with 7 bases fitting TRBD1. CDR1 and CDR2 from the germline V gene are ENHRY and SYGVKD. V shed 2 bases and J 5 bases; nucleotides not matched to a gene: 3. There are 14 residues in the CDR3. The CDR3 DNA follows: TGTGCCATCAGTGAGGGGGACAGCTATCAGCCCCAGCATTTT. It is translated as CAISEGDSYQPQHF.

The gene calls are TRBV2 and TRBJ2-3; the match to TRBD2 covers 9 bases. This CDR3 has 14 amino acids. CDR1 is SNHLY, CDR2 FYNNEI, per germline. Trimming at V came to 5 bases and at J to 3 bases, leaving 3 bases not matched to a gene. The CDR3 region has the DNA TGTGCCAGCAGTCGCGGGGGGGCAACAGATACGCAGTATTTT. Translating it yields CASSRGGATDTQYF.

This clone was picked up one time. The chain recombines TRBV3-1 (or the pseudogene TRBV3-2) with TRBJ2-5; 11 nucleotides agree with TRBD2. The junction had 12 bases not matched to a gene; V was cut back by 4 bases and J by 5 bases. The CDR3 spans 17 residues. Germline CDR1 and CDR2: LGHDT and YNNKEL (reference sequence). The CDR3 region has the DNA TGTGCCAGCAGCCGCAGACTAGCGGGGAACCCTTGGGAGACCCAGTACTTC. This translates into CASSRRLAGNPWETQYF.

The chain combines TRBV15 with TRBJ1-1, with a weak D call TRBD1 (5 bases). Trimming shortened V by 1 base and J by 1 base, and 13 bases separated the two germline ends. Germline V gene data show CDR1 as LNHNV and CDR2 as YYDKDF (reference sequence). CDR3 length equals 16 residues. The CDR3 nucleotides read TGTGCCACCAGCAGAGTAGGTAGACAGAGGAACACTGAAGCTTTCTTT. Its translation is CATSRVGRQRNTEAFF.

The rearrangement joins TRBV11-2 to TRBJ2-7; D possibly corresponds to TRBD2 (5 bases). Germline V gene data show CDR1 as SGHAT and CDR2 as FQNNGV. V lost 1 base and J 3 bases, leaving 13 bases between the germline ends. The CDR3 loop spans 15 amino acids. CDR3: CASSLVSRVDYEQYF. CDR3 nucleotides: TGTGCCAGCAGCTTAGTATCGCGGGTTGACTACGAGCAGTACTTC.

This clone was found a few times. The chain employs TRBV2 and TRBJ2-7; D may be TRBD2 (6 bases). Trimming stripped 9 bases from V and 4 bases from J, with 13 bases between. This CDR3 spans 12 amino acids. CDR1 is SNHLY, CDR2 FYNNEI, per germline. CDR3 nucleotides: TGTGCCAGTACCGGGAGAAGATACGAGCAGTACTTC. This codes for CASTGRRYEQYF.

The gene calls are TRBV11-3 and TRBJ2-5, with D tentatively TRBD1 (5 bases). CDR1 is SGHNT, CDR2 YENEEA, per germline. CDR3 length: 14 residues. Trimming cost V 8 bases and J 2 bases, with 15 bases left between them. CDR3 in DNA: TGTGCCAGCCGAACAGGCCCTGGTCAAGAGACCCAGTACTTC. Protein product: CASRTGPGQETQYF.

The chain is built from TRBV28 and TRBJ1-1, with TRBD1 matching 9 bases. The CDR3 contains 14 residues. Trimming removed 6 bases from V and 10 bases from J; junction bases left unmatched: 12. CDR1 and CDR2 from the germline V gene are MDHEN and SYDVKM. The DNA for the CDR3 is TGTGCCAGCAGACGGGACAGGGTTGTTTTAGGAGCTTTCTTT. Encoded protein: CASRRDRVVLGAFF.

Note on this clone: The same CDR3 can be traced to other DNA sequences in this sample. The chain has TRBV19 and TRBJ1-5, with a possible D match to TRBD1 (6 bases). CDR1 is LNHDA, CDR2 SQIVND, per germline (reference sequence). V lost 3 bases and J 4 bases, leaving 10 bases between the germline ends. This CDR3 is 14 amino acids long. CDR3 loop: CASSIRDNNQPQHF. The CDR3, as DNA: TGTGCCAGTAGTATTAGGGACAATAATCAGCCCCAGCATTTT.

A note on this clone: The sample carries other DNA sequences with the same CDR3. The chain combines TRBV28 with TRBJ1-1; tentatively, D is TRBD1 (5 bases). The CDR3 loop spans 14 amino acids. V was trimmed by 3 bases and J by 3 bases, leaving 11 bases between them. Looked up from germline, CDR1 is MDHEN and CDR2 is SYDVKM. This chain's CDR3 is CASSLGGIDTEAFF. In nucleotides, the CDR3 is TGTGCCAGCAGTTTGGGGGGGATAGACACTGAAGCTTTCTTT.

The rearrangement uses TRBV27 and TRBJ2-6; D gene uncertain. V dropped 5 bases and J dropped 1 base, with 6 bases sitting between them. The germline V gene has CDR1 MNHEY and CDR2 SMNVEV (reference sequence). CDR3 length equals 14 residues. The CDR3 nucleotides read TGTGCCAGCAGTCCCTATTCTGGGGCCAACGTCCTGACTTTC. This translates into CASSPYSGANVLTF.

The CDR3 here is CASSPASRERVSREQFF. The CDR3 coding sequence is TGTGCCAGCAGCCCCGCCTCGCGGGAGAGAGTTTCTCGCGAGCAGTTCTTC. The chain is built from TRBV7-6 and TRBJ2-1; 7 bases agree with TRBD2. V gave up 5 bases and J gave up 10 bases; unmatched junction bases: 20. Germline V gene data show CDR1 as SGHVS and CDR2 as FNYEAQ. The length of the CDR3 is 17 residues.

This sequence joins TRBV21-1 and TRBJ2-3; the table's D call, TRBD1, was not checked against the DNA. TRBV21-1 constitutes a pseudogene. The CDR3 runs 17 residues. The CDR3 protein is CASSKRRDRGRGDTQYF. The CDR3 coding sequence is TGTGCCAGCAGCAAACGCCGGGACAGGGGCAGAGGAGATACGCAGTATTTT.